This T cell receptor (beta chain) was sequenced during a study of a mutant IDH1 vaccine in newly diagnosed glioma. Looking at the study overall: Commencement of vaccination occurred 4-6 weeks following radiotherapy alone, or concurrently with temozolomide cycles.

Time point indicated: week 23, last vaccination. A 20-mer mutant IDH1 peptide at 300 ug was injected subcutaneously with topical imiquimod. Some clones are missing from TCRdb's copy, which holds only in-frame ones; the method was immunoSEQ multiplex PCR. The sample holds under 45,000 clones, about three quarters seen once. This CDR3 has 15 amino acids. Germline V gives CDR1 MGHRA, CDR2 YSYEKL. Trimming shortened V by 3 bases and J by 0 bases, and 10 bases separated the two germline ends. Worth noting for this clone: What it binds is unknown.

The input for sequencing was PBMCs, taken from a glioma patient whose treatment included an IDH1 peptide vaccine. This chain connects TRBV4-1 to TRBJ2-3; D perhaps matches TRBD1 (6 bases). The origin of this receptor is a man aged 45-65 years with glioma. In DNA form, the CDR3 reads TGCGCCAGCAGCCAGGACAGAATAAGCACAGATACGCAGTATTTT. It encodes CASSQDRISTDTQYF.